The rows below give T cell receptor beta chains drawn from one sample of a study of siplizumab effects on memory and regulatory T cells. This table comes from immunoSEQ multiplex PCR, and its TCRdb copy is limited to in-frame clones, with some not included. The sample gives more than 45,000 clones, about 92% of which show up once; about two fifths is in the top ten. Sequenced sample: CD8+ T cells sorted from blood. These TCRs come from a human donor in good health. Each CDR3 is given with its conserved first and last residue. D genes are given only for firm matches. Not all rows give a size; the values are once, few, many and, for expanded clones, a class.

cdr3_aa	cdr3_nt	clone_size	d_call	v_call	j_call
CASSEMTGLGVETQYF	TGTGCCAGCAGTGAAATGACAGGGTTGGGGGTTGAGACCCAGTACTTC	-	TRBD1	TRBV25-1	TRBJ2-5
CASSSGLAGTDTQYF	TGCGCCAGCAGCTCAGGACTAGCGGGCACAGATACGCAGTATTTT	-	TRBD2	TRBV5-1	TRBJ2-3
CASSWSSYEQYF	TGTGCCAGCAGTTGGAGCTCCTACGAGCAGTACTTC	once	-	TRBV28	TRBJ2-7
CSVETVDDRTDTQYF	TGCAGCGTTGAAACGGTAGACGACCGCACAGATACGCAGTATTTT	once	-	TRBV29-1	TRBJ2-3
CSVAGATLSGANVLTF	TGCAGCGTTGCGGGGGCCACCCTCTCTGGGGCCAACGTCCTGACTTTC	-	-	TRBV29-1	TRBJ2-6
CASGKGQGFQPQHF	TGTGCCAGCGGGAAGGGACAGGGCTTCCAGCCCCAGCATTTT	-	TRBD1	TRBV11-3	TRBJ1-5
CASSLVAGYPNEQFF	TGTGCCAGCAGCTTAGTAGCGGGATACCCCAATGAGCAGTTCTTC	-	TRBD2	TRBV7-9	TRBJ2-1
CASSVVENTNYGYTF	TGTGCCAGCAGCGTAGTAGAGAATACTAACTATGGCTACACCTTC	-	-	TRBV9	TRBJ1-2
CASSPAGNSYNEQFF	TGTGCCAGCAGTCCAGCGGGCAACTCCTACAATGAGCAGTTCTTC	-	-	TRBV6-1	TRBJ2-1
CASSLAGGAGNEQFF	TGTGCCAGCAGCTTAGCGGGAGGGGCCGGCAATGAGCAGTTCTTC	-	TRBD2	TRBV7-9	TRBJ2-1
CASSQGRGEQYF	TGCGCCAGCAGCCAAGGTCGAGGCGAACAGTACTTC	-	-	TRBV4-3	TRBJ2-7
CASSHRASGQPQHF	TGTGCCAGCAGCCACCGTGCGTCCGGTCAGCCCCAGCATTTT	-	-	TRBV28	TRBJ1-5
CASSLLRGGNEQFF	TGTGCCAGCAGCCTACTCAGGGGGGGTAATGAGCAGTTCTTC	-	-	TRBV7-2	TRBJ2-1
CASSLGSYEQYF	TGTGCCAGCAGCTTAGGCTCCTACGAGCAGTACTTC	-	-	TRBV7-9	TRBJ2-7
CASNSPDRADTEAFF	TGTGCCAGCAACTCTCCGGACAGGGCTGACACTGAAGCTTTCTTT	-	TRBD1	TRBV11-2	TRBJ1-1
CASSLRNRLAGGPDEQFF	TGCGCCAGCAGCCTCCGAAACAGACTAGCGGGAGGGCCCGATGAGCAGTTCTTC	-	TRBD2	TRBV4-1	TRBJ2-1
CASSLAGESDNEQFF	TGTGCCAGCAGTCTAGCGGGAGAATCAGACAATGAGCAGTTCTTC	-	TRBD2	TRBV6-6	TRBJ2-1
CSVAREGLNTGELFF	TGCAGCGTTGCGCGGGAGGGATTGAACACCGGGGAGCTGTTTTTT	-	TRBD2	TRBV29-1	TRBJ2-2
CASSEGLQGTYGYTF	TGTGCCAGCAGTGAAGGCCTACAGGGGACCTATGGCTACACCTTC	-	TRBD1	TRBV6-1	TRBJ1-2
CASSDQRGAGTEAFF	TGTGCCAGCAGTGACCAGCGGGGGGCCGGGACTGAAGCTTTCTTT	-	-	TRBV2	TRBJ1-1
CASTEGAQYEQYF	TGTGCCAGCACCGAGGGGGCCCAATACGAGCAGTACTTC	-	TRBD1	TRBV28	TRBJ2-7
CASSIPGLPNEKLFF	TGTGCCAGTTCTATTCCGGGACTCCCTAATGAAAAACTGTTTTTT	-	-	TRBV19	TRBJ1-4
CASSPPRGAGVLEQFF	TGTGCCAGCAGCCCCCCCCGAGGAGCGGGAGTACTCGAGCAGTTCTTC	-	TRBD2	TRBV13	TRBJ2-1
CSARADTQYF	TGCAGTGCTAGAGCAGATACGCAGTATTTT	medium-sized	-	TRBV20-1	TRBJ2-3